The 8 T cell receptor beta chains below all came from one sample that was sequenced in a study of blood T cell repertoires in COVID-19. Using immunoSEQ multiplex PCR, the repertoire was profiled, and TCRdb retains in-frame clones only, with some absent. The sample carries fewer than 400,000 clones, around 85% recorded once. What was sequenced was PBMCs or T cells enriched from blood (not recorded which). Receptors were obtained from a man in his thirties or forties who had recovered from COVID-19.

J is TRBJ2-2 and V is TRBV7-9; 9 positions match TRBD1. CDR3 length: 15 residues. Germline V lookup: CDR1 SEHNR, CDR2 FQNEAQ (reference sequence). With V trimmed by 5 bases and J by 5 bases, 6 bases remained unmatched. The CDR3 DNA reads TGTGCCAGCAGCCTGGGACAGGGAAGGACCGGGGAGCTGTTTTTT. Its protein product is CASSLGQGRTGELFF.

The chain is built from TRBV30 and TRBJ1-6, with a possible D match to TRBD1 (6 bases). Trimming cost V 0 bases and J 9 bases, with 18 bases left between them. The CDR3 is 16 residues long. The germline V gene has CDR1 GTSNPN and CDR2 SVGIG (reference sequence). The CDR3 protein is CAWSVPRGIRSSPLHF. The CDR3 nucleotides read TGTGCCTGGAGTGTCCCGAGGGGGATCCGAAGTTCACCCCTCCACTTT.

The rearrangement joins TRBV5-8 to TRBJ1-1; possibly TRBD1 for D (6 bases). Germline CDR1 is SGHTS and CDR2 is YDEGEE. V was clipped by 4 bases and J by 1 base, with 17 bases between them. The CDR3 has 16 amino acids. The CDR3 sequence: CASSPVGARGNTEAFF. As DNA, the CDR3 is TGTGCCAGCAGCCCGGTCGGGGCCAGGGGGAACACTGAAGCTTTCTTT.

V gene TRBV5-1 combines with J gene TRBJ2-2; D is uncertain. The CDR3 consists of 13 residues. Deletions cut 3 bases from V and 2 bases from J, with 5 bases between. Germline V gene sequence: CDR1 SGHRS, CDR2 YFSETQ. In DNA, the CDR3 is TGCGCCAGCAGCTCAACAAACACCGGGGAGCTGTTTTTT. Protein: CASSSTNTGELFF. The complete variable domain, with remaining parts taken from reference TRBV5-1 and TRBJ2-2, reads KAGVTQTPRYLIKTRGQQVTLSCSPISGHRSVSWYQQTPGQGLQFLFEYFSETQRNKGNFPGRFSGRQFSNSRSEMNVSTLELGDSALYLCASSSTNTGELFFGEGSRLTVL.

The V and J genes are TRBV9 and TRBJ1-2; D gene uncertain. V was cut by 0 bases and J by 2 bases, with 11 bases left in between. The germline CDR1 and CDR2 sequences are SGDLS and YYNGEE. The CDR3 contains 15 residues. CDR3 sequence reads: CASSVGSGGNYGYTF. The CDR3 DNA reads TGTGCCAGCAGCGTAGGGTCGGGCGGGAACTATGGCTACACCTTC.

The CDR3 is CASSSGLAGGPIQETQYF. The DNA of the CDR3 is TGCGCCAGCAGCTCCGGACTAGCGGGGGGGCCCATCCAAGAGACCCAGTACTTC. The chain uses TRBV5-1 and TRBJ2-5, with TRBD2 matching over 15 bases. Trimming at V came to 3 bases and at J to 1 base, leaving 7 bases not matched to a gene. This CDR3 is built from 18 residues. Germline V gene lookup returns CDR1 SGHRS and CDR2 YFSETQ. Drawing the rest from reference TRBV5-1 and TRBJ2-5, the complete variable domain is KAGVTQTPRYLIKTRGQQVTLSCSPISGHRSVSWYQQTPGQGLQFLFEYFSETQRNKGNFPGRFSGRQFSNSRSEMNVSTLELGDSALYLCASSSGLAGGPIQETQYFGPGTRLLVL.

The J gene is TRBJ2-3, the V gene TRBV7-3, with a tentative D call TRBD1 (6 bases). The CDR3 runs to 15 residues. Germline CDR1 SGHTA, CDR2 FQGTGA. Deletions cut 4 bases from V and 5 bases from J, with 16 bases between. The CDR3 bases are TGTGCCAGCAGCTCCCCCAGCGGACAGCAAGATACGCAGTATTTT. It is translated as CASSSPSGQQDTQYF.

The chain combines TRBV4-1 with TRBJ1-1; the D gene is possibly TRBD1 (5 bases). This CDR3 has 16 amino acids. Trimming took 0 bases from V and 10 from J, leaving 21 bases between them. The germline V gene encodes CDR1 MGHRA and CDR2 YSYEKL. CDR3 region: CASSQEPPASRVGAFF. Written as DNA, the CDR3 is TGCGCCAGCAGCCAAGAGCCTCCCGCCTCCAGGGTAGGAGCTTTCTTT.